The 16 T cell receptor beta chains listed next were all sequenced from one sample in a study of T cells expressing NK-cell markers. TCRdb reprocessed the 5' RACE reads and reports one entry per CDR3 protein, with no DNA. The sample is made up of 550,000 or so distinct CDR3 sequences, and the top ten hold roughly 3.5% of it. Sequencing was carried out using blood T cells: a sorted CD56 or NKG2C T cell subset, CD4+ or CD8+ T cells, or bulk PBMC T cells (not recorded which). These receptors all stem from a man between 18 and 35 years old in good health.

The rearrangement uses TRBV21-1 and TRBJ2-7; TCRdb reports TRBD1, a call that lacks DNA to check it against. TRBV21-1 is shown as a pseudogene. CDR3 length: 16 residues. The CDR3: CASSKGLGTGSYEQYF.

This chain's CDR3 is CASSQAAGGSTDTQYF. The V call is TRBV4-2, the J call TRBJ2-3; checking the TCRdb D call of TRBD2 is not possible without DNA. Germline CDR1 and CDR2: LGHNA and YNFKEQ. This CDR3 is built from 16 residues.

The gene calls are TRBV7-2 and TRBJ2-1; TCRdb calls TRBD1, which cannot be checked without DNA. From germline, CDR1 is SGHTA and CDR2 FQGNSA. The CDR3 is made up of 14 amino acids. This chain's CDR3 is CASSLQTGSNEQFF.

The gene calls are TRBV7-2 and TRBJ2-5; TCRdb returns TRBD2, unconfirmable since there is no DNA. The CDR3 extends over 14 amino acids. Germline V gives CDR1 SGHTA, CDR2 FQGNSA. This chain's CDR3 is CASSLGRGSSTQYF.

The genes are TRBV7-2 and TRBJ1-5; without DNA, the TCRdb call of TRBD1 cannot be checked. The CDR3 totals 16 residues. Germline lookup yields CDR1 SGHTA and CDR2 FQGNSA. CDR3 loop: CASSAMGGRKNQPQHF.

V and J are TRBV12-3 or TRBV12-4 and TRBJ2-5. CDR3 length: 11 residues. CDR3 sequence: CASSLTVTQYF.

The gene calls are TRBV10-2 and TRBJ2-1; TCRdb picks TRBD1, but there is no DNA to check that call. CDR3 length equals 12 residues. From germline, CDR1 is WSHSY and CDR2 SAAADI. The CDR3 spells CASSRPGGESFF.

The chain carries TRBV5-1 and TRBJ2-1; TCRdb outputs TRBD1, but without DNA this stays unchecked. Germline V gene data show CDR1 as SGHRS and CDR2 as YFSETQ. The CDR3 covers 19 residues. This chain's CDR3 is CASSYDVAGTGGIYNEQFF. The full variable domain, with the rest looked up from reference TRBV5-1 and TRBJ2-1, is KAGVTQTPRYLIKTRGQQVTLSCSPISGHRSVSWYQQTPGQGLQFLFEYFSETQRNKGNFPGRFSGRQFSNSRSEMNVSTLELGDSALYLCASSYDVAGTGGIYNEQFFGPGTRLTVL.

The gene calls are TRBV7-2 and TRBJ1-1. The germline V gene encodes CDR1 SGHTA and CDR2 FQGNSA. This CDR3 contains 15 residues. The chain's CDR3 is CASSLAEGTGTEAFF.

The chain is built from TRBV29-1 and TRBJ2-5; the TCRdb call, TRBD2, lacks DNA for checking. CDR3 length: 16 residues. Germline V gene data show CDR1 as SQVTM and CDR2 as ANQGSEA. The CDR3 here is CSVELAGQISLETQYF.

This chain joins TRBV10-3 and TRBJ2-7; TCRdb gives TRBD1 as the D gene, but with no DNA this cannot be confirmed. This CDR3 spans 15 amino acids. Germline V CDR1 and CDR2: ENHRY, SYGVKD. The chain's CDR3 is CAISGLGGSSYEQYF.

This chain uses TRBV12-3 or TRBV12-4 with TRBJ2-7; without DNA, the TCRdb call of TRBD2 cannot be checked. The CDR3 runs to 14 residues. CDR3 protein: CASSLGDFSHEQYF.

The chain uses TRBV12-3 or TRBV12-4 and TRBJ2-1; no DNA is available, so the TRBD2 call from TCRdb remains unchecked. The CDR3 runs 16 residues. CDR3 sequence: CASRPGGGSSYNEQFF.

The CDR3 loop is CAWSVWGLVTGELFF. V and J are TRBV30 and TRBJ2-2. Germline V gene data show CDR1 as GTSNPN and CDR2 as SVGIG (reference sequence). The CDR3 extends over 15 amino acids.

The CDR3 region is CASRKSGSTAYEQYF. J is TRBJ2-7 and V is TRBV12-3 or TRBV12-4; TCRdb selects TRBD2, and the lack of DNA leaves this call unchecked. The CDR3 length is 15 residues.

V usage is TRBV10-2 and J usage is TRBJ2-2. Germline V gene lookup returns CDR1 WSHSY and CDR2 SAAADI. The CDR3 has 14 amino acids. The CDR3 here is CASSERISTRELFF.